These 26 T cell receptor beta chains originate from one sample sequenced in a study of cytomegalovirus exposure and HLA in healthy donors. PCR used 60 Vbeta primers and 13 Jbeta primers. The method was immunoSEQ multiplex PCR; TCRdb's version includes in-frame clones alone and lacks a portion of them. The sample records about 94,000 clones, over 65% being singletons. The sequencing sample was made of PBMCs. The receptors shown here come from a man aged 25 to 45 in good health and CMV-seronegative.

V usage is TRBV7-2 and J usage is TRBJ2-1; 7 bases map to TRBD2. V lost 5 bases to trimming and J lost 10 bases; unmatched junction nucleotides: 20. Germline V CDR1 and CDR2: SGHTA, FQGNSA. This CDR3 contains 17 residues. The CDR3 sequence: CASSPTRPGGPREEQFF. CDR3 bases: TGTGCCAGCAGCCCGACCCGTCCGGGAGGCCCCAGAGAGGAGCAGTTCTTC.

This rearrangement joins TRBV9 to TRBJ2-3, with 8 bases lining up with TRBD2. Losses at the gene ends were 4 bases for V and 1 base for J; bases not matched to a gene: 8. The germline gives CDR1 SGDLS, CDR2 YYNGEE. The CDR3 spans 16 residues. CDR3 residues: CASSIVLSGGTDTQYF. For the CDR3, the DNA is TGTGCCAGCAGCATTGTGCTTAGCGGGGGCACAGATACGCAGTATTTT.

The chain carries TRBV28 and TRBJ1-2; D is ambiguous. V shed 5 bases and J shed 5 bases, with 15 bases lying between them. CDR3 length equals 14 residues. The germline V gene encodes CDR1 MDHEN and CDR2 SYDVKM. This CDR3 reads CASSPLDRVYGYTF. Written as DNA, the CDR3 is TGTGCCAGCAGTCCCCTCGACCGGGTATATGGCTACACCTTC.

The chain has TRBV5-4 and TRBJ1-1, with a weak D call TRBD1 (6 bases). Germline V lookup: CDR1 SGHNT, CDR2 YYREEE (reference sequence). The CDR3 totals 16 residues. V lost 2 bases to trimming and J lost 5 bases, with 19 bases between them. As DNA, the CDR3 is TGTGCCAGCAGCTTAGGGACAAACTCCAAAGGAACTGAAGCTTTCTTT. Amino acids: CASSLGTNSKGTEAFF.

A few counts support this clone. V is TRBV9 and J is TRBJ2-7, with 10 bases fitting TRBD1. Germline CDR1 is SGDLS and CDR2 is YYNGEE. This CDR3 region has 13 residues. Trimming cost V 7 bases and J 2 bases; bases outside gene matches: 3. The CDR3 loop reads CASSTGGTYEQYF. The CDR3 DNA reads TGTGCCAGCTCGACAGGGGGCACCTACGAGCAGTACTTC.

The CDR3 spells CASSFSGGQETQYF. CDR3 DNA sequence: TGTGCCAGCAGCTTTAGCGGGGGCCAAGAGACCCAGTACTTC. The V gene is TRBV7-2, the J gene TRBJ2-5; 9 bases align to TRBD2. Unmatched junction bases numbered 0, after V lost 3 bases and J lost 1 base. The V gene's germline CDR1 is SGHTA and CDR2 FQGNSA. This CDR3 comprises 14 residues.

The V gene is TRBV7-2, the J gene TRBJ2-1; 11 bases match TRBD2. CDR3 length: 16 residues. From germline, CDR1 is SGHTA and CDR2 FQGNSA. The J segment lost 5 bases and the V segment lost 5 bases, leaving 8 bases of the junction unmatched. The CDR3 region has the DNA TGTGCCAGCAGCCCCAGACTAGCGGGGCCTAACAATGAGCAGTTCTTC. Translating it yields CASSPRLAGPNNEQFF.

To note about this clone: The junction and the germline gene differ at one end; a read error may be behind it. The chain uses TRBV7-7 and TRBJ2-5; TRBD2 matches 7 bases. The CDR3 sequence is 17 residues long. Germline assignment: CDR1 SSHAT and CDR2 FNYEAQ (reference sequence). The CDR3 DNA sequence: TGTGCTAGCAGCTTAGCGTTACTTACGGGGGGACAAGAGACCCAGTACTTC. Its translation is CASSLALLTGGQETQYF.

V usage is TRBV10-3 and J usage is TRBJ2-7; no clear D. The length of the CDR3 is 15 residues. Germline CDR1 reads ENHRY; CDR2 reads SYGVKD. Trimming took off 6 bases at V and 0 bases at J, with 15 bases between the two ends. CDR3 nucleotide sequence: TGTGCCATCAGGACCGGCACAGAACACTCCTACGAGCAGTACTTC. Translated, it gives CAIRTGTEHSYEQYF.

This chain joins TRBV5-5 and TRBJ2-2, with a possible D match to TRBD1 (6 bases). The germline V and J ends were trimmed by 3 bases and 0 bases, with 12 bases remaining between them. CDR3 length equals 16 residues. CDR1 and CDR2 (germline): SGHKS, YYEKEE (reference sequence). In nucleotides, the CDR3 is TGTGCCAGCAGCTCCTTGGGGGCGGCGAACACCGGGGAGCTGTTTTTT. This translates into CASSSLGAANTGELFF. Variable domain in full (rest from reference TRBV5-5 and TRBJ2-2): DAGVTQSPTHLIKTRGQQVTLRCSPISGHKSVSWYQQVLGQGPQFIFQYYEKEERGRGNFPDRFSARQFPNYSSELNVNALLLGDSALYLCASSSLGAANTGELFFGEGSRLTVL.

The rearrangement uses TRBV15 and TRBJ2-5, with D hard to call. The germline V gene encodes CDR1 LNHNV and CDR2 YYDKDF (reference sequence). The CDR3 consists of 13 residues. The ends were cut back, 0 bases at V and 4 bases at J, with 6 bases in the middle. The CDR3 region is CATSRDRRETQYF. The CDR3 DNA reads TGTGCCACCAGCAGAGACCGTAGAGAGACCCAGTACTTC. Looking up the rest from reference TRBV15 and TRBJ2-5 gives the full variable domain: DAMVIQNPRYQVTQFGKPVTLSCSQTLNHNVMYWYQQKSSQAPKLLFHYYDKDFNNEADTPDNFQSRRPNTSFCFLDIRSPGLGDTAMYLCATSRDRRETQYFGPGTRLLVL.

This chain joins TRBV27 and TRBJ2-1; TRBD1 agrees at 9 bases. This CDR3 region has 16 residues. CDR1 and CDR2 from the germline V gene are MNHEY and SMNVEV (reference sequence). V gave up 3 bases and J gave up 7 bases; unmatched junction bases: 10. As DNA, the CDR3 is TGTGCCAGCAGTTTCGGGCCGGGGACAGGGTCGAATGAGCAGTTCTTC. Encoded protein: CASSFGPGTGSNEQFF.

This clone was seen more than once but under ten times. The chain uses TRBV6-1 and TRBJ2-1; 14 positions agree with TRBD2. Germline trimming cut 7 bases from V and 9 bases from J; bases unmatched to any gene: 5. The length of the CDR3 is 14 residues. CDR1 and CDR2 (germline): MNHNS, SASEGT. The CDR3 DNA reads TGTGCCAGCATTCCGGGACTAGCGGGAGTTGAGCAGTTCTTC. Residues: CASIPGLAGVEQFF.

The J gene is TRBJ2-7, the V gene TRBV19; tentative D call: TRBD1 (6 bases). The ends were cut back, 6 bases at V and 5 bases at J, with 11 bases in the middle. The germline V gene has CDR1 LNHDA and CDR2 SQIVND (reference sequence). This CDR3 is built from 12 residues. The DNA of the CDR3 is TGTGCCAGTAGCCCAACAGGGAACGAGCAGTACTTC. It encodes CASSPTGNEQYF.

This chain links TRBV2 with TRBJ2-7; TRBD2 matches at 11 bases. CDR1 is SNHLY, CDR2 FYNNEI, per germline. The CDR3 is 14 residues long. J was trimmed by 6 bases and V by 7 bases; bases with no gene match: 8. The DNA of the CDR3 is TGTGCCAGCAATCTACTAGCGGGAGTACCCGAGCAGTACTTC. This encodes CASNLLAGVPEQYF. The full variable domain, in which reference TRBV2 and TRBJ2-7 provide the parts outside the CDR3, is EPEVTQTPSHQVTQMGQEVILRCVPISNHLYFYWYRQILGQKVEFLVSFYNNEISEKSEIFDDQFSVERPDGSNFTLKIRSTKLEDSAMYFCASNLLAGVPEQYFGPGTRLTVT.

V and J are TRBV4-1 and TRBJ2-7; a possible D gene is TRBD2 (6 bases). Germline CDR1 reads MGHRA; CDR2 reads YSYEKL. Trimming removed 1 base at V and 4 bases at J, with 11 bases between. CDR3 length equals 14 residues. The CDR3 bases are TGCGCCAGCAGCCAAGGGGACTTTCATTACGAGCAGTACTTC. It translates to CASSQGDFHYEQYF.

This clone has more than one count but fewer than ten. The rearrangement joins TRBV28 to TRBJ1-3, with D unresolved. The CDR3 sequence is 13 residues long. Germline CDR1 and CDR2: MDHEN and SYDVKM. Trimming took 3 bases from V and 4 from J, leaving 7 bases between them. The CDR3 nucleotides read TGTGCCAGCAGTTTTGTTGCGGGAAACACCATATATTTT. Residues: CASSFVAGNTIYF.

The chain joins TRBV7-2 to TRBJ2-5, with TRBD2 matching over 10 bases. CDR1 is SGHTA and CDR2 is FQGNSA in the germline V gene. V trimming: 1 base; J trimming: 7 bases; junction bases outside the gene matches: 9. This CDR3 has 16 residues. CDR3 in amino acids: CASSLVALAGDVTQYF. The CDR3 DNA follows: TGTGCCAGCAGCTTAGTTGCGCTAGCGGGGGATGTGACCCAGTACTTC. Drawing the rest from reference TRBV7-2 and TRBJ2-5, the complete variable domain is GAGVSQSPSNKVTEKGKDVELRCDPISGHTALYWYRQSLGQGLEFLIYFQGNSAPDKSGLPSDRFSAERTGGSVSTLTIQRTQQEDSAVYLCASSLVALAGDVTQYFGPGTRLLVL.

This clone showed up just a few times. CDR3 loop: CASSLQTSGSETQYF. Here the CDR3 DNA reads TGCGCCAGCAGCCTTCAGACTAGCGGGAGTGAGACCCAGTACTTC. V and J are TRBV5-1 and TRBJ2-5; 12 bases line up with TRBD2. This CDR3 has 15 residues. Germline CDR1 is SGHRS and CDR2 is YFSETQ. The V gene end was trimmed by 4 bases and the J gene end by 5 bases; junction bases not matched to a gene: 6. The entire variable domain, with the rest obtained from reference TRBV5-1 and TRBJ2-5, is as follows: KAGVTQTPRYLIKTRGQQVTLSCSPISGHRSVSWYQQTPGQGLQFLFEYFSETQRNKGNFPGRFSGRQFSNSRSEMNVSTLELGDSALYLCASSLQTSGSETQYFGPGTRLLVL.

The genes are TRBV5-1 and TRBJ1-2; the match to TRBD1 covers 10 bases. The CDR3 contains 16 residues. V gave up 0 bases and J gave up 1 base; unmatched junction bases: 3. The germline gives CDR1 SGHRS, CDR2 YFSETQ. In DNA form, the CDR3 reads TGCGCCAGCAGCTTGGTGGGGGACAGGGGTAACTATGGCTACACCTTC. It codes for CASSLVGDRGNYGYTF.

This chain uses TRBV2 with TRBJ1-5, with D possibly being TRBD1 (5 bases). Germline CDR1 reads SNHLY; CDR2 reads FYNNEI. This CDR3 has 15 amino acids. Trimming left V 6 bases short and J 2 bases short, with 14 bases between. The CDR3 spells CASREEGLGNQPQHF. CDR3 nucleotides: TGTGCCAGCAGAGAGGAGGGGCTGGGCAATCAGCCCCAGCATTTT.

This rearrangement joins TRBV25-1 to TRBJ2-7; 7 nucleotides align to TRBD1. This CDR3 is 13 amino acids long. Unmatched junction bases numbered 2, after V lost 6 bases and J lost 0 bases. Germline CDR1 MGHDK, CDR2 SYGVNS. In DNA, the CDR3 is TGTGCCAGCAGCGGGACAGCCTCCTACGAGCAGTACTTC. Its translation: CASSGTASYEQYF.

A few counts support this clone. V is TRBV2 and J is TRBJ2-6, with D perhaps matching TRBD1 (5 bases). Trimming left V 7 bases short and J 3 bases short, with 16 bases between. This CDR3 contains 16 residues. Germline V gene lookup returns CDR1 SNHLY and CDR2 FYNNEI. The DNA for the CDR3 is TGTGCCAGCACGGCAGGGTGGCTGCTTGGGGCCAACGTCCTGACTTTC. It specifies CASTAGWLLGANVLTF.

CDR3 DNA sequence: TGTGCCAGCAGTTACTTTCCGGGACAGCGCACAGATACGCAGTATTTT. Protein sequence: CASSYFPGQRTDTQYF. The chain recombines TRBV6-5 with TRBJ2-3; 7 bases are shared with TRBD1. V was clipped by 1 base and J by 1 base; unmatched bases: 5. This CDR3 comprises 16 residues. The germline V gene encodes CDR1 MNHEY and CDR2 SVGAGI.

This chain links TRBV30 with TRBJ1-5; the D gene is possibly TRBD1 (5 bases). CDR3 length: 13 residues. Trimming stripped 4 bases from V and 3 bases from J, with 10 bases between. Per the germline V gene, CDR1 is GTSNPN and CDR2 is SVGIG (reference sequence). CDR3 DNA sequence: TGTGCCTGGAACAGGATGTCCAATCAGCCCCAGCATTTT. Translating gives CAWNRMSNQPQHF.

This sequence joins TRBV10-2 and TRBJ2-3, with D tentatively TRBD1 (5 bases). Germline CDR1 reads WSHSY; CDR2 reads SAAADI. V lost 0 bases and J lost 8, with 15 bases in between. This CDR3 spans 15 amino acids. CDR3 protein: CASSESNARAATQYF. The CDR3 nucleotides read TGCGCCAGCAGTGAGTCGAATGCCAGGGCGGCTACGCAGTATTTT.